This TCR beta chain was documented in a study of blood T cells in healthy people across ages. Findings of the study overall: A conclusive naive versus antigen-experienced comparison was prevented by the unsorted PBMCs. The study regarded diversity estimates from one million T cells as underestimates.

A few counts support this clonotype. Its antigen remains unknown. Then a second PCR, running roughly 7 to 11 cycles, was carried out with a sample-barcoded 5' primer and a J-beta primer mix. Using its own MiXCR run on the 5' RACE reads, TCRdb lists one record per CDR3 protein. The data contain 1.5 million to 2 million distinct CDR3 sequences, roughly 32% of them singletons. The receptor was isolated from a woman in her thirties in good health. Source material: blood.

The CDR3 here is CASARPYQPQHF. In nucleotides, the CDR3 is TGTGCCAGCGCGCGCCCCTATCAGCCCCAGCATTTT. V gene TRBV21-1 combines with J gene TRBJ1-5; the DNA was not compared with TRBD1, the D call given in the table. TRBV21-1 is a known pseudogene. The length of the CDR3 is 12 residues.